This T cell receptor (beta chain) is from a study of Graves' ophthalmopathy and Graves' hyperthyroidism. In regard to this clonotype: Antigen unknown.

Scientists amplified the TCR beta CDR3 regions from RNA transcripts. An opening RT-PCR round employed HTBI primers and preceded a second-round multiplex PCR. TCRdb reprocessed the multiplex PCR reads via MiXCR and lists one record per CDR3 protein. This table has hundreds of thousands of distinct CDR3 sequences, around 45% appearing once. CDR3 size: 15 residues. V shed 1 base, J shed 5 bases, and the junction held 10 bases outside the gene matches. Germline V gene sequence: CDR1 SQVTM, CDR2 ANQGSEA. Overall study findings and caveats: In separating ophthalmopathy from stable hyperthyroidism, a 13-signature model achieved 85% to 90% sensitivity and around 80% specificity.

The chain couples TRBV29-1 to TRBJ2-5; 7 nucleotides align to TRBD1. Sequencing input: peripheral blood. The sequence came from an adult man with Graves' ophthalmopathy. CDR3 residues: CSVEGEKGASETQYF. CDR3 DNA: TGCAGCGTTGAAGGGGAGAAGGGGGCAAGTGAGACCCAGTACTTC.